The subject of this entry is one T cell receptor (beta chain). Its specificity is unknown. Generated by immunoSEQ multiplex PCR, the TCRdb table keeps only in-frame clones and is missing some. This sample yields about 240,000 clones, of which more than 75% are seen a single time; roughly 2.5% belongs to the top ten. This specimen comes from a study of cytomegalovirus exposure and HLA in healthy donors. Study background: It was reported in a later analysis that the approximately 120 validation repertoires used the same platform as the roughly 640 first-cohort repertoires.

Per germline, CDR1 ENHRY and CDR2 SYGVKD. The CDR3 extends over 14 amino acids. The ends lost 7 bases at V and 4 bases at J; junction bases unmatched: 5. Findings of the study overall: Most observed TCR sequences were rare, whereas some public TCRs were detected in many donors.

This sequence joins TRBV10-3 and TRBJ2-3, with 10 nucleotides matching TRBD2. What was sequenced was PBMCs. The clonotype comes from a young man in good health and CMV-seronegative. The CDR3 DNA reads as TGTGCCATCATGGGCAGCGGGGGGGCAGATACGCAGTATTTT. It codes for CAIMGSGGADTQYF.